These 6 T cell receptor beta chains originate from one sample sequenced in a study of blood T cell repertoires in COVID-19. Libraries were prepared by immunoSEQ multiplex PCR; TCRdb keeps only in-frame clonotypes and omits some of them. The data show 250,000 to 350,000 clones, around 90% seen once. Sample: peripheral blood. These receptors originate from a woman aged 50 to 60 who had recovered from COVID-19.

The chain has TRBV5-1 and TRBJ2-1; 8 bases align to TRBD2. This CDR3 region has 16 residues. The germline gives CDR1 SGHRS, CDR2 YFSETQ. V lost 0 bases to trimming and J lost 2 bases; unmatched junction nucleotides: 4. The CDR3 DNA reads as TGCGCCAGCAGCTTGGCCTTGCGGGGGGCCTACAATGAGCAGTTCTTC. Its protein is CASSLALRGAYNEQFF.

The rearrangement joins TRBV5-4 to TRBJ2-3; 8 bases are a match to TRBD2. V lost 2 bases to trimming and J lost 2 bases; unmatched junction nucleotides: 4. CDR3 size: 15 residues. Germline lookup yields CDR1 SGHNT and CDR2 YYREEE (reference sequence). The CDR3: CASSFGLADTDTQYF. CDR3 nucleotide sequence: TGTGCCAGCAGCTTCGGACTAGCCGACACAGATACGCAGTATTTT.

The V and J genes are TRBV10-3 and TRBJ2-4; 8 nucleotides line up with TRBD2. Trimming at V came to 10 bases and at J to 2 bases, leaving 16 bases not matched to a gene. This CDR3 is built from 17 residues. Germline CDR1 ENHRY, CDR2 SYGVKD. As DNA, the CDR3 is TGTGCCAGCCAGGGCGCAGGAGCGGGGGATTCCAAAAACATTCAGTACTTC. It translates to CASQGAGAGDSKNIQYF.

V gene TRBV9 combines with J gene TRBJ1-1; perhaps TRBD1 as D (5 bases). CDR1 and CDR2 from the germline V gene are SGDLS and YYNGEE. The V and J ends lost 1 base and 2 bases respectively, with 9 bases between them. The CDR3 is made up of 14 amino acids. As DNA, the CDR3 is TGTGCCAGCAGCGTAACAGGTGCTAACACTGAAGCTTTCTTT. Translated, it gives CASSVTGANTEAFF.

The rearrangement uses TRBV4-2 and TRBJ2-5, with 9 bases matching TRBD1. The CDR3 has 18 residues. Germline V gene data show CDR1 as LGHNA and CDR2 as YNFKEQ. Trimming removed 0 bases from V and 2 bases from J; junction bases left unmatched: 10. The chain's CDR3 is CASSQDGGQGRRQETQYF. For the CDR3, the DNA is TGTGCCAGCAGCCAAGACGGTGGACAGGGGAGGAGGCAAGAGACCCAGTACTTC.

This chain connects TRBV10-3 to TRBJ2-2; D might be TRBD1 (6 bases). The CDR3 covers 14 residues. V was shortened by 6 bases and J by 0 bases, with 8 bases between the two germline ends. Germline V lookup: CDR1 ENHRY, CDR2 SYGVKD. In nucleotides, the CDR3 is TGTGCCATCAGGGACAGTTCGAACACCGGGGAGCTGTTTTTT. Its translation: CAIRDSSNTGELFF.